This T cell receptor beta chain stems from a study of blood T cell repertoires in COVID-19. At the level of the study: The United States, Italy and Spain provided the acute and convalescent COVID-19 samples.

The CDR3 consists of 14 residues. Trimming removed 2 bases from V and 5 bases from J, with 12 bases in between. The V gene's germline CDR1 is MNHEY and CDR2 SMNVEV (reference sequence). In the authors' methods: Estimation of nucleated cell counts was performed using reference gene primer amplification. The data were produced by immunoSEQ multiplex PCR, yet TCRdb's version contains in-frame clones alone and is incomplete. That table is the source of V, J and clone size, and D and trimming were worked out from the DNA. The data hold under 130,000 clones, with around nine tenths observed a single time. This chain uses TRBV27 with TRBJ1-1; D ambiguous. This sequence originates from a human donor in a cohort sampled during active COVID-19. The sequencing input was peripheral blood. CDR3 sequence: CASSLRGEWTEAFF. The CDR3 DNA reads TGTGCCAGCAGTTTACGGGGAGAGTGGACTGAAGCTTTCTTT.